One and the same sample provided the 19 T cell receptor beta chains below, sequenced in a study of shared T cell receptors in the human thymus. Profiling relied on immunoSEQ multiplex PCR, and the TCRdb table lists in-frame clones only, not all of them. The table shows about 400,000 clones, with 95% occurring only once. Sample: thymocytes. Receptor source: a human donor.

This chain links TRBV7-3 with TRBJ1-2; D gene unclear. The CDR3 runs to 15 residues. The V and J ends lost 5 bases and 1 base respectively, with 14 bases between them. Germline V gene data show CDR1 as SGHTA and CDR2 as FQGTGA. CDR3 nucleotides: TGTGCCAGCAGCCCCAGCTCAGACCATAACTATGGCTACACCTTC. This sequence encodes CASSPSSDHNYGYTF.

V usage is TRBV6-1 and J usage is TRBJ2-3; D remains ambiguous. This CDR3 has 11 residues. CDR1 MNHNS and CDR2 SASEGT come from the germline V gene. The ends were cut back, 8 bases at V and 0 bases at J, with 3 bases in the middle. CDR3 bases: TGTGCCAGCCATAGCACAGATACGCAGTATTTT. This codes for CASHSTDTQYF.

This chain links TRBV19 with TRBJ2-2; D possibly corresponds to TRBD2 (5 bases). V shed 5 bases and J shed 0 bases, with 19 bases lying between them. This CDR3 contains 18 residues. Germline V lookup: CDR1 LNHDA, CDR2 SQIVND (reference sequence). The CDR3 loop is CASSPHLEGQPNTGELFF. DNA of the CDR3: TGTGCCAGTAGTCCTCATCTAGAGGGCCAACCGAACACCGGGGAGCTGTTTTTT.

V gene TRBV28 combines with J gene TRBJ1-1; D is uncertain. The CDR3 length is 17 residues. Germline lookup yields CDR1 MDHEN and CDR2 SYDVKM. The V end lost 4 bases, the J end lost 1 base, and 19 bases lay between the germline ends. The CDR3 loop reads CASSSGERHTENTEAFF. CDR3 in DNA: TGTGCCAGCAGTTCAGGAGAGAGACACACCGAGAACACTGAAGCTTTCTTT.

The V and J genes are TRBV6-1 and TRBJ1-4; a weak D match, TRBD1 (5 bases). Trimming took 3 bases from V and 5 from J, leaving 7 bases between them. Germline lookup yields CDR1 MNHNS and CDR2 SASEGT. The CDR3 length is 13 residues. The CDR3 region has the DNA TGTGCCAGCAGTGATGACAGAAATGAAAAACTGTTTTTT. This gives the protein CASSDDRNEKLFF.

As DNA, the CDR3 is TGTGCCAGGGGGGAAGCCCCAGGCTCCTACAATGAGCAGTTCTTC. Translation: CARGEAPGSYNEQFF. This rearrangement joins TRBV2 to TRBJ2-1; D may match TRBD1 or TRBD2 (5 bases each). The V end lost 9 bases, the J end lost 0 bases, and 15 bases lay between the germline ends. The CDR3 sequence is 15 residues long. Germline V gene data show CDR1 as SNHLY and CDR2 as FYNNEI.

The chain links TRBV25-1 to TRBJ2-3; D is unresolved. The CDR3 covers 13 residues. V gave up 7 bases and J gave up 1 base, with 9 bases separating them. CDR1 and CDR2 (germline): MGHDK, SYGVNS. The CDR3 loop reads CASTQTGTDTQYF. Written as DNA, the CDR3 is TGTGCCAGCACTCAAACCGGCACAGATACGCAGTATTTT.

The gene calls are TRBV29-1 and TRBJ2-1, with unresolved D. Deletions cut 7 bases from V and 4 bases from J, with 11 bases between. Germline CDR1 and CDR2: SQVTM and ANQGSEA. This CDR3 spans 12 amino acids. The CDR3 reads CSGQILYNEQFF. The CDR3 DNA reads TGCAGCGGTCAAATACTGTACAATGAGCAGTTCTTC.

This chain joins TRBV5-6 and TRBJ2-6; D gene unclear. The germline V gene encodes CDR1 SGHDT and CDR2 YYEEEE. The CDR3 length is 15 residues. V lost 5 bases and J lost 2, with 11 bases in between. The CDR3, as DNA: TGTGCCAGCAGTCGCACCCATACTGGGGCCAACGTCCTGACTTTC. Encoded protein: CASSRTHTGANVLTF.

This clone was detected only once. Germline is not matched at one junction end, which may reflect a read error. J is TRBJ2-4 and V is TRBV7-7; D gene unclear. The CDR3 contains 13 residues. Germline CDR1 and CDR2: SSHAT and FNYEAQ (reference sequence). Here the CDR3 reads CASSLGNLNIQYF. The CDR3 DNA reads as TGTGCTAGCAGCTTGGGAAATTTAAACATTCAGTACTTC. The variable domain in full, with the rest retrieved from reference TRBV7-7 and TRBJ2-4, is GAGVSQSPRYKVTKRGQDVTLRCDPISSHATLYWYQQALGQGPEFLTYFNYEAQPDKSGLPSDRFSAERPEGSISTLTIQRTEQRDSAMYRCASSLGNLNIQYFGAGTRLSVL.

The chain carries TRBV7-2 and TRBJ2-7; perhaps D is TRBD1 or TRBD2 (6 bases each). V dropped 3 bases and J dropped 4 bases, with 10 bases sitting between them. Per germline, CDR1 SGHTA and CDR2 FQGNSA. The CDR3 sequence is 13 residues long. The CDR3 region has the DNA TGTGCCAGCAGCTTTGGGGGGCATTACGAGCAGTACTTC. Translating gives CASSFGGHYEQYF.

This chain uses TRBV28 with TRBJ2-1; 9 bases agree with TRBD2. CDR3 length equals 15 residues. Germline V gene data show CDR1 as MDHEN and CDR2 as SYDVKM. Trimming removed 6 bases from V and 8 bases from J; junction bases left unmatched: 11. The CDR3 region has the DNA TGTGCCAGCAGCAACCGGGCTAGCGGGATCGATGAGCAGTTCTTC. Its translation is CASSNRASGIDEQFF.

The chain carries TRBV4-3 and TRBJ1-2; TRBD1 agrees at 7 bases. With V trimmed by 1 base and J by 4 bases, 6 bases remained unmatched. This CDR3 is built from 15 residues. CDR1 is LGHNA and CDR2 is YSLEER in the germline V gene. CDR3 protein: CASSQVGQSFYGYTF. The CDR3 DNA follows: TGCGCCAGCAGCCAAGTGGGACAGAGCTTCTATGGCTACACCTTC.

The CDR3 reads CASSISSPSYNEQFF. CDR3 nucleotides: TGTGCCAGTAGTATTTCTAGCCCCTCCTACAATGAGCAGTTCTTC. This chain connects TRBV19 to TRBJ2-1, with a possible D match to TRBD2 (5 bases). This CDR3 is 15 amino acids long. Germline V CDR1 and CDR2: LNHDA, SQIVND (reference sequence). V lost 3 bases to trimming and J lost 0 bases, with 9 bases between them.

This rearrangement joins TRBV5-1 to TRBJ2-7, with D possibly matching TRBD1 (6 bases). Germline assignment: CDR1 SGHRS and CDR2 YFSETQ. The CDR3 has 15 residues. V dropped 0 bases and J dropped 7 bases, with 17 bases sitting between them. CDR3 residues: CASSLGRAGVREQYF. DNA for the CDR3: TGCGCCAGCAGCTTGGGACGGGCAGGGGTGCGGGAGCAGTACTTC.

The rearrangement links TRBV28 to TRBJ2-3, with D possibly being TRBD1 (6 bases). The CDR3 is made up of 12 amino acids. The germline gives CDR1 MDHEN, CDR2 SYDVKM. V dropped 7 bases and J dropped 8 bases, with 13 bases sitting between them. CDR3 in amino acids: CASNRVGRTQYF. The CDR3 region has the DNA TGTGCCAGCAACAGGGTAGGGCGTACGCAGTATTTT. Full variable domain (outside the CDR3, taken from reference TRBV28 and TRBJ2-3): DVKVTQSSRYLVKRTGEKVFLECVQDMDHENMFWYRQDPGLGLRLIYFSYDVKMKEKGDIPEGYSVSREKKERFSLILESASTNQTSMYLCASNRVGRTQYFGPGTRLTVL.

The chain joins TRBV5-6 to TRBJ1-2; 8 nucleotides match TRBD1. There are 16 residues in the CDR3. The germline CDR1 and CDR2 sequences are SGHDT and YYEEEE. V lost 4 bases and J lost 7; bases outside the gene matches: 15. The CDR3 sequence is CASSQAKGQGGRGYTF. DNA of the CDR3: TGTGCCAGCAGCCAGGCGAAAGGACAGGGCGGACGTGGCTACACCTTC.

The chain is built from TRBV4-2 and TRBJ2-5; 10 bases match TRBD2. CDR3 size: 18 residues. Germline V gives CDR1 LGHNA, CDR2 YNFKEQ. Unmatched junction bases numbered 12, after V lost 0 bases and J lost 5 bases. The CDR3 here is CASSQDSAGGPKGETQYF. The CDR3 DNA sequence: TGTGCCAGCAGCCAAGATTCAGCGGGAGGGCCTAAGGGGGAGACCCAGTACTTC.

The chain uses TRBV6-5 and TRBJ1-4; D is perhaps TRBD1 (6 bases). CDR1 MNHEY and CDR2 SVGAGI come from the germline V gene. The V end was cut by 8 bases, the J end by 4 bases, with 14 bases between. The CDR3 contains 14 residues. For the CDR3, the DNA is TGTGCCAGCGGCCCGGGGGCCGGTAATGAAAAACTGTTTTTT. Translated, it gives CASGPGAGNEKLFF.